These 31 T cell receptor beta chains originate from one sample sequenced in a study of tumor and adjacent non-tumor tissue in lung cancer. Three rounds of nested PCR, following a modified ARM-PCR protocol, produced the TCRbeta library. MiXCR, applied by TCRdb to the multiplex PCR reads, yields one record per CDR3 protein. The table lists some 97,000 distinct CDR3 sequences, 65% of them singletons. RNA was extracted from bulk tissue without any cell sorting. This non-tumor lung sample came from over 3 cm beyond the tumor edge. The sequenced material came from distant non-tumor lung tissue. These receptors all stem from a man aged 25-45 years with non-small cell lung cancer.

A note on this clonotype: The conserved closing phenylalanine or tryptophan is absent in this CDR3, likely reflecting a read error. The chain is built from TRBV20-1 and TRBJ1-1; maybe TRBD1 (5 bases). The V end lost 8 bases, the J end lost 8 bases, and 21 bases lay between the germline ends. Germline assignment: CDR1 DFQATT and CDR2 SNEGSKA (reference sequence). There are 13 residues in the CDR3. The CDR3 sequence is CSTGEGAEIEAFS. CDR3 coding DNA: TGCAGTACTGGAGAAGGGGCCGAAATCGAAGCTTTCTCT.

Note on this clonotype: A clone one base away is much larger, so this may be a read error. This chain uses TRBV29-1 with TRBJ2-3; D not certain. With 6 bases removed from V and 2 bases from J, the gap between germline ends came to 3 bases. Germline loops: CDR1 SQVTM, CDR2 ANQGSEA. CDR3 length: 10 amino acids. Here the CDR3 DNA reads TGCAGCGTGTACACAGATACGCAGTATTTT. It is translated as CSVYTDTQYF.

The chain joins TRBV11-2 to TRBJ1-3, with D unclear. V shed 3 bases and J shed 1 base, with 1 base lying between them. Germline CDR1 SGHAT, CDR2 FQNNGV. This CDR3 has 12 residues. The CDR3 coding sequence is TGTGCCAGCAGCTTTTCTGGAAACACCATATATTTT. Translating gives CASSFSGNTIYF.

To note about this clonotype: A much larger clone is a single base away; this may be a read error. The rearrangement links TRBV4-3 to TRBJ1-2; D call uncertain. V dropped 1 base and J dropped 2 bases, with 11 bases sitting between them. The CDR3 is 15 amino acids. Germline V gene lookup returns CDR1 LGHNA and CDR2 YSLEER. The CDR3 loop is CASSQGPDVNYGYTF. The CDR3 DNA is TGCGCCAGCAGCCAAGGTCCGGACGTCAACTATGGCTACACCTTC.

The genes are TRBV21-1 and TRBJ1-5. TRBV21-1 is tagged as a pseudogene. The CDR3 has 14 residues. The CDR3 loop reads CASRRRLSNQPQHF. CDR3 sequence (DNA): TGTGCCAGCAGACGGCGTCTAAGCAATCAGCCCCAGCATTTT.

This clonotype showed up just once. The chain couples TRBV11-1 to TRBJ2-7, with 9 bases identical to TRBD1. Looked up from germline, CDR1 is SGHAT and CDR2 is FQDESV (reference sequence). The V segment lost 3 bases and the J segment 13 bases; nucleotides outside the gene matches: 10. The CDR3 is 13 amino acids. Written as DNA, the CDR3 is TGTGCCAGCAGCTTGGGACAGGGCTACGAGGAATACTTC. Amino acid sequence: CASSLGQGYEEYF.

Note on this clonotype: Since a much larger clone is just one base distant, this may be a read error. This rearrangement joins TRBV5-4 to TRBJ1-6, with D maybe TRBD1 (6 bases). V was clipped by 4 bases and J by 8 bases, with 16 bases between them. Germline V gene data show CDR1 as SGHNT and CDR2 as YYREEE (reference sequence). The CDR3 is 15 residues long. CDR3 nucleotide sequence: TGTGCCAGCAGCATAGACAGGAGTAATTATTCACCCCTCCACTTT. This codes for CASSIDRSNYSPLHF. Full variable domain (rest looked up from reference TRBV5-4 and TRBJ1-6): ETGVTQSPTHLIKTRGQQVTLRCSSQSGHNTVSWYQQALGQGPQFIFQYYREEENGRGNFPPRFSGLQFPNYSSELNVNALELDDSALYLCASSIDRSNYSPLHFGNGTRLTVT.

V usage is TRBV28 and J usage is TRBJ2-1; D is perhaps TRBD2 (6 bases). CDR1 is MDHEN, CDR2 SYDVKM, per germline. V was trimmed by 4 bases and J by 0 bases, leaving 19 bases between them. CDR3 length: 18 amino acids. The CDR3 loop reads CASSSTVAVKSSYNEQFF. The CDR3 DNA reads TGTGCCAGCAGTTCCACCGTAGCGGTGAAGAGCTCCTACAATGAGCAGTTCTTC.

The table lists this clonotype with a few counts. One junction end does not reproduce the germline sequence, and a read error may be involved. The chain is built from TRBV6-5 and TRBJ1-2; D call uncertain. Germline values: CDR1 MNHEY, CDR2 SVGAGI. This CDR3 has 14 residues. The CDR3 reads CASSRVIANYGYTF. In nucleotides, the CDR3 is TGTGCAAGCAGTCGGGTGATAGCTAACTATGGCTACACCTTC.

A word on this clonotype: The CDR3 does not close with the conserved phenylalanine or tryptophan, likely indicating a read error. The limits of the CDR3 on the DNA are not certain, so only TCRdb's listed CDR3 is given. CDR3 sequence reads: CVGSPTPGNEQFS. The J gene is TRBJ2-1, the V gene TRBV11-3. Ends included, the CDR3 has 13 residues. Germline CDR1 and CDR2: SGHNT and YENEEA.

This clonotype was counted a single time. CDR3 nucleotides: TGTGCCATCAGTGAGCAGCGGAGGGACTCTAGGTGCGAGCAGTACTTC. Protein product: CAISEQRRDSRCEQYF. The V and J genes are TRBV10-3 and TRBJ2-7; a possible D gene is TRBD2 (6 bases). Trimming took off 2 bases at V and 6 bases at J, with 20 bases between the two ends. This CDR3 is built from 16 residues. Germline CDR1 is ENHRY and CDR2 is SYGVKD.

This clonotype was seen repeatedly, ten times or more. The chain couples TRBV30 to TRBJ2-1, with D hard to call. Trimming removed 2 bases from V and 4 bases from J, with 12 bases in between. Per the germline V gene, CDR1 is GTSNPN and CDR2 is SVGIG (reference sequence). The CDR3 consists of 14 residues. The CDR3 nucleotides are TGTGCCTGGAGTCTCCTGGTGGGGTACAATGAGCAGTTCTTC. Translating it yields CAWSLLVGYNEQFF.

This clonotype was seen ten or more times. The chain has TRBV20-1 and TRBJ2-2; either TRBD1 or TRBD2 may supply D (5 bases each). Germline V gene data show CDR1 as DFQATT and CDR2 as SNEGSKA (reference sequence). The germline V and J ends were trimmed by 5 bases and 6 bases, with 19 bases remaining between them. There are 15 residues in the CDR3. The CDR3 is CSASEGSSASGELFF. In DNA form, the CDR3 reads TGCAGTGCTTCCGAGGGGAGTAGCGCATCCGGGGAGCTGTTTTTT.

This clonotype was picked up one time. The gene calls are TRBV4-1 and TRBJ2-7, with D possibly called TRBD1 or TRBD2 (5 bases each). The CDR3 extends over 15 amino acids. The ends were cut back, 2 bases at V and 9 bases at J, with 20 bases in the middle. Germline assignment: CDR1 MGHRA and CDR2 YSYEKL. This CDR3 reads CASSQRRGVGSVQYF. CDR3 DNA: TGCGCCAGCAGCCAAAGACGGGGCGTGGGGAGCGTGCAGTACTTC.

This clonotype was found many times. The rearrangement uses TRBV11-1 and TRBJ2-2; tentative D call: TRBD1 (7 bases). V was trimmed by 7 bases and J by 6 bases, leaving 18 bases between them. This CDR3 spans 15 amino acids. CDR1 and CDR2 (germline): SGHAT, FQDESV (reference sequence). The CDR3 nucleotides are TGTGCCAGCAACAAAGGCACAGGGGAGGCCGGGGAGCTGTTTTTT. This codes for CASNKGTGEAGELFF.

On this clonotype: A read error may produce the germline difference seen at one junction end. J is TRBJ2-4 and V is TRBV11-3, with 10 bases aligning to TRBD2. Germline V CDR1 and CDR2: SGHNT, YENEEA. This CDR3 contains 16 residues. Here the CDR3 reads CVSSRTSGVTRNIQYF. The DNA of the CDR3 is TGTGTCAGCAGCAGAACTAGCGGGGTGACCAGAAACATTCAGTACTTC. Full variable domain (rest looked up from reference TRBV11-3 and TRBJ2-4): EAGVVQSPRYKIIEKKQPVAFWCNPISGHNTLYWYLQNLGQGPELLIRYENEEAVDDSQLPKDRFSAERLKGVDSTLKIQPAELGDSAVYLCVSSRTSGVTRNIQYFGAGTRLSVL.

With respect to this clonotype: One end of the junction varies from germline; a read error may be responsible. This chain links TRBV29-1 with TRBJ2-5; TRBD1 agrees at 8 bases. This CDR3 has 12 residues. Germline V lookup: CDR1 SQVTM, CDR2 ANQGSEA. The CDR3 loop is CSVGQGQETQYF. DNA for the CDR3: TGCAGCGTAGGACAGGGCCAAGAGACCCAATACTTC. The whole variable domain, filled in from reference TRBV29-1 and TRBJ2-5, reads SAVISQKPSRDICQRGTSLTIQCQVDSQVTMMFWYRQQPGQSLTLIATANQGSEATYESGFVIDKFPISRPNLTFSTLTVSNMSPEDSSIYLCSVGQGQETQYFGPGTRLLVL.

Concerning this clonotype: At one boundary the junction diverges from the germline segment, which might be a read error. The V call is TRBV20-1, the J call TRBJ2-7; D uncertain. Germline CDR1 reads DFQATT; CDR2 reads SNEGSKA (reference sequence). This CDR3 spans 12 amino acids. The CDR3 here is CNASSDAYEQYF. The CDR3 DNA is TGCAATGCTAGTTCTGACGCCTACGAGCAGTACTTC.

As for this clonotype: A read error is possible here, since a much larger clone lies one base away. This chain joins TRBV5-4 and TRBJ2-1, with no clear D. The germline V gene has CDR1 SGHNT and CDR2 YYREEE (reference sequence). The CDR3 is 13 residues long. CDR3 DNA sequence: TGTGCCAACAGCTTTCTGCCTAGGAATGAGCAGTTCTTC. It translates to CANSFLPRNEQFF.

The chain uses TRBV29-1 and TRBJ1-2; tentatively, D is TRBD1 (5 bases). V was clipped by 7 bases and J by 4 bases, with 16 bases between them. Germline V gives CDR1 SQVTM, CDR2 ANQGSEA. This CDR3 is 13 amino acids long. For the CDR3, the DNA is TGCAGCGAGGGGTGGGATACGGGCTATGGCTACACCTTC. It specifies CSEGWDTGYGYTF.

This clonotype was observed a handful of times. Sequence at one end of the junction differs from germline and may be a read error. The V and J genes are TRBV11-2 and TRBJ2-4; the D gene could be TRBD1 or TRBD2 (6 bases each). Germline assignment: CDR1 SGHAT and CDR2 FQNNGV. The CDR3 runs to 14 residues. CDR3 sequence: CASTYGGRGNIRYF. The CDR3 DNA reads TGTGCCAGCACCTACGGGGGCCGAGGAAACATTCGGTACTTC.

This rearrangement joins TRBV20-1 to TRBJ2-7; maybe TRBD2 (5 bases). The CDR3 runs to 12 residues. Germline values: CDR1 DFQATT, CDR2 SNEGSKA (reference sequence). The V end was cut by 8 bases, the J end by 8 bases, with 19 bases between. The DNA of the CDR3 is TGCAGTACAAAGATGGCTAGCAGCAAGCAGTACTTC. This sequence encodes CSTKMASSKQYF.

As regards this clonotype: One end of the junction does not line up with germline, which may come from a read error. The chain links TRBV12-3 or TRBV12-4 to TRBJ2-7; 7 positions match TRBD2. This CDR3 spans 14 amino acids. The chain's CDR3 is CASSPAGEPYGQYF. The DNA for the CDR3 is TGTGCCAGCAGTCCCGCGGGGGAACCCTACGGGCAGTACTTC.

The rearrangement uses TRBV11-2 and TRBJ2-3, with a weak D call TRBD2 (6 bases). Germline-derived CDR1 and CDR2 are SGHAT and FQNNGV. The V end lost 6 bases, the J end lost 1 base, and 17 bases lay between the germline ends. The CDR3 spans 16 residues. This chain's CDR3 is CASRRYGGVGTDTQYF. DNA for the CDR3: TGTGCCAGCAGACGATACGGCGGGGTGGGCACAGATACGCAGTATTTT.

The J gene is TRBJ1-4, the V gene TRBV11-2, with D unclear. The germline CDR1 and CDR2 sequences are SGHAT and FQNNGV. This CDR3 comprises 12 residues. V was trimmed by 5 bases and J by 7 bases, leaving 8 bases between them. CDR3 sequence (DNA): TGTGCCAGCAGCCTTCGCAGTGAAAAACTGTTTTTT. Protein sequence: CASSLRSEKLFF.

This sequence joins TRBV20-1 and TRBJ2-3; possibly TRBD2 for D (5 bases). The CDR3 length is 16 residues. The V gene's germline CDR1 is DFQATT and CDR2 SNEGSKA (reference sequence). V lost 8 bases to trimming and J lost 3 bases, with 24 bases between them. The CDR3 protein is CSTPNTLRTGTDTQYF. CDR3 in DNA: TGCAGTACCCCAAACACCCTACGGACGGGAACAGATACGCAGTATTTT.

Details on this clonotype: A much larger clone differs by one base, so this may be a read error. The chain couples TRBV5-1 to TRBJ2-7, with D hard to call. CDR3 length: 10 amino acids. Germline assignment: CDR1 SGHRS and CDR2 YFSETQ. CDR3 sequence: CTSSLGEQYF. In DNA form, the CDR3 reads TGCACCAGCAGCTTGGGGGAGCAGTACTTC.

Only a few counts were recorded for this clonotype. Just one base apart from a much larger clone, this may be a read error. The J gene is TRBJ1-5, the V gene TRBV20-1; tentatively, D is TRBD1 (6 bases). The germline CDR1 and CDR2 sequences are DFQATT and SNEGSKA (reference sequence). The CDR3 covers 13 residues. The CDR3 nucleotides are TGCAGTGCTCCCGGACAGAACAATCAGCACCAGCATTTT. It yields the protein CSAPGQNNQHQHF.

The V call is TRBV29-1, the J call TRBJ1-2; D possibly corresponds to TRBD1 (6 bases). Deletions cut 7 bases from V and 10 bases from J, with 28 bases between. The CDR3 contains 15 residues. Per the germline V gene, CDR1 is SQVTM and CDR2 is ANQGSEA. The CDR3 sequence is CSADVAGAILRVYTF. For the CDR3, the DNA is TGCAGCGCTGATGTGGCAGGGGCGATCCTGAGAGTCTACACCTTC.

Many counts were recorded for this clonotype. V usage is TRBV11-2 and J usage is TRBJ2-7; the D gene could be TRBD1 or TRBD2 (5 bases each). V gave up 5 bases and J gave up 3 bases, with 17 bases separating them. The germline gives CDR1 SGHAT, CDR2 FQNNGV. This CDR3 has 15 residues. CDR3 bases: TGTGCCAGCAGCCACGGGACCCAATCCCACTACGAGCAGTACTTC. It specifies CASSHGTQSHYEQYF.

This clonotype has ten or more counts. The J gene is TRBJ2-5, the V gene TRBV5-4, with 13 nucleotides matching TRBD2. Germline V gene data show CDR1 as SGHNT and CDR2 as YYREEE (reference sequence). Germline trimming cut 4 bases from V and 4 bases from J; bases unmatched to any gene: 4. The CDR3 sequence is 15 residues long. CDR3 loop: CASSRTSGRGETQYF. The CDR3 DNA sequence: TGTGCCAGCAGCCGGACTAGCGGGAGAGGAGAGACCCAGTACTTC. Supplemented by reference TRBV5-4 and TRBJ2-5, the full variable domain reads ETGVTQSPTHLIKTRGQQVTLRCSSQSGHNTVSWYQQALGQGPQFIFQYYREEENGRGNFPPRFSGLQFPNYSSELNVNALELDDSALYLCASSRTSGRGETQYFGPGTRLLVL.